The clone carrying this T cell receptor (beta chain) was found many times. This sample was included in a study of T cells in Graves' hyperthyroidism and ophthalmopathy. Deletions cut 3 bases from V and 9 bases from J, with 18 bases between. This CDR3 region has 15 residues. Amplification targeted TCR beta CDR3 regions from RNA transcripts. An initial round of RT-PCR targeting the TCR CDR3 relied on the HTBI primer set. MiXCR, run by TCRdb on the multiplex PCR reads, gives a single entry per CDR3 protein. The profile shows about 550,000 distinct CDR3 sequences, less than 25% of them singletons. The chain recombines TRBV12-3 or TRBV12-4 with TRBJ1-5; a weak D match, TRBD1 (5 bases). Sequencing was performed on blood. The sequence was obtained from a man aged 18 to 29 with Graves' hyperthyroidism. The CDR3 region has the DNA TGTGCCAGCAGTTTCTTTGGCCAGGGCTCTTCGCCCCAGCATTTT. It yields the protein CASSFFGQGSSPQHF.